This T cell receptor beta chain was recovered during a study of vaccination and CD4 T cells after COVID-19. Study-wide context: Taking of post-vaccine samples occurred a median 72 days after dose two (range 14 to 241).

The Oncomine TCR Beta short-read assay sequenced DNA from cultured CD4+ T cells. Cultures of CD4+ T cells served as the source for extracting genomic DNA. One entry per CDR3 protein results from TCRdb running MiXCR on the PCR reads. The sample has roughly 10,000 distinct CDR3 sequences, around two fifths seen once. The V gene's germline CDR1 is GTSNPN and CDR2 SVGIG (reference sequence). CDR3 size: 15 residues. Trimming removed 0 bases at V and 5 bases at J, with 16 bases between. The treatment: 10-day PBMC culture with coronavirus spike peptide pools or control peptides (ViraFEST assay). The unexposed donor gave CD4+ T cells before the COVID-19 pandemic (2011-2018). Cells received half-medium changes with fresh IL-2 medium on days 3 and 7. As concerns this clonotype: The antigen remains undetermined.

Sequencing input: CD4+ T cells from blood, cultured in vitro. The sequence came from a human donor in good health. The chain joins TRBV30 to TRBJ1-1, with D possibly TRBD1 on 6 matching bases. CDR3 loop: CAWSVWGGLETEAFF. The CDR3 DNA sequence: TGTGCCTGGAGTGTTTGGGGGGGGCTCGAAACTGAAGCTTTCTTT.